This T cell receptor (beta chain) is drawn from a study of PD-L1 blockade in urothelial cancer. In the study overall: Bladder-origin urothelial cancer in males covered about 90% of the 29 patients. Median blood clonality was 0.080, with around 83,000 unique TCRs. Prior regimens of chemotherapy numbered 0 to 3 per patient.

Stated time point: pretreatment peripheral blood. Metastatic or locally advanced urothelial carcinoma was present in the patients. The CDR3 contains 20 residues. Germline trimming cut 6 bases from V and 3 bases from J; bases unmatched to any gene: 22. Germline CDR1 reads KGHSH; CDR2 reads LQKENI. TCRdb's copy holds only in-frame clones and misses some; the assay was immunoSEQ multiplex PCR. This table holds tens of thousands of clones, 80% found once. The TCR originated in a man aged 55 to 70 with urothelial cancer. The chain is built from TRBV18 and TRBJ1-4; 7 bases line up with TRBD1. The sample consisted of PBMCs, taken around atezolizumab (anti-PD-L1) treatment. For the CDR3, the DNA is TGTGCCAGCTCCTCCAAGCCCCTTTTTGGATCAGGGGGACCTAATGAAAAACTGTTTTTT. It codes for CASSSKPLFGSGGPNEKLFF.